This section outlines one TCR beta chain sequence together with its context. The antigen remains undetermined. The investigators amplified TCR beta CDR3 regions from RNA transcripts. HTBI primers drove first-round RT-PCR of the TCR CDR3. TCRdb reprocessed the multiplex PCR reads via MiXCR and lists one record per CDR3 protein. The table includes about 760,000 distinct CDR3 sequences, about 35% detected once. Newly diagnosed hyperthyroidism patients aged 18 to 65 years had disease lasting under 2 months. The data are from a study of T cells in Graves' hyperthyroidism and ophthalmopathy. Study-level results: By a 13 V-J model, ophthalmopathy was set apart from stable hyperthyroidism.

This CDR3 region has 11 residues. Trimming took 5 bases from V and 10 from J, leaving 8 bases between them. Looked up from germline, CDR1 is SEHNR and CDR2 is FQNEAQ (reference sequence). The TCR was taken from a woman aged 40 to 55 with Graves' hyperthyroidism. The specimen sequenced was blood. The chain recombines TRBV7-9 with TRBJ1-4, with no clear D. The CDR3 protein is CASSLDGKLFF. The DNA for the CDR3 is TGTGCCAGCAGCCTAGATGGAAAACTGTTTTTT.